This T cell receptor beta chain comes out of a study of T cell responses to AZD1222 COVID-19 vaccine. Study outcomes and limitations: Baseline antibody screening turned up just six seropositive AZD1222 recipients. Increased Spike-specific TCR breadth and depth were observed after two AZD1222 doses.

Trimming left V 3 bases short and J 0 bases short, with 10 bases between. The germline V gene has CDR1 KGHDR and CDR2 SFDVKD. The CDR3 is 16 amino acids. For this clone: Its matching antigen is unknown.

The assay was immunoSEQ multiplex PCR, and TCRdb's table has in-frame clones only and misses some. In the table there are about 110,000 clones, roughly 90% of which are singletons. Sequences were derived from peripheral blood, sampled on day 0 of AZD1222 vaccination. The receptor was derived from an adult in good health. The chain carries TRBV24-1 and TRBJ2-2; D assignment may be TRBD1 or TRBD2 (5 bases each). Here the CDR3 DNA reads TGTGCCACCAGTGATCTTGGGGACGCGAACACCGGGGAGCTGTTTTTT. Its translation is CATSDLGDANTGELFF.